Here is one T cell receptor (beta chain) with its context. The CDR3 does not end in the conserved phenylalanine or tryptophan, so this is likely a read error. The data are from a study of T cells in Graves' hyperthyroidism and ophthalmopathy. From RNA transcripts, TCR beta CDR3 regions were amplified. TCR CDR3 underwent first-round RT-PCR with the HTBI primer set. TCRdb passed the multiplex PCR reads through MiXCR, listing each CDR3 protein once. The repertoire consists of approximately 210,000 distinct CDR3 sequences, with 15% to 20% occurring once and the leading ten covering 50%. This CDR3 region has 17 residues. Germline CDR1 reads SGHRS; CDR2 reads YFSETQ. The J segment lost 4 bases and the V segment lost 5 bases, leaving 16 bases of the junction unmatched.

The TCR was taken from a man aged 45-65 years with Graves' hyperthyroidism. Material: blood. This chain uses TRBV5-1 with TRBJ2-3; 7 nucleotides align to TRBD2. DNA of the CDR3: TGCGCCAGCAGTGATGGGAGGGCCCCGCCTTACTCAGATACGCAGTATTCT. Its translation is CASSDGRAPPYSDTQYS.